These T cell receptor beta chains were read from a single sample in a study of T cells after yellow fever vaccination. TCRdb reprocessed the 5' RACE reads with MiXCR, giving one entry per CDR3 protein. This sample has a few hundred thousand distinct CDR3 sequences, with about a sixth found just once. This material consisted of PBMCs, taken 5 to 6 days after the first yellow fever vaccination. All receptors derive from a man younger than 35 who received the YFV17D yellow fever vaccine. The CDR3 runs from the conserved cysteine through the conserved F or W. D genes are given only for firm matches. Size is stated for part of the rows, as once, few or many counts, or as a class when the clone is expanded.

cdr3_nt	cdr3_aa	clone_size	v_call	d_call	j_call
TGTGCCAGCAGCTTATTGTCAGGGGGTCTCGACGAGCAGTACTTC	CASSLLSGGLDEQYF	NA	TRBV11-2	TRBD1	TRBJ2-7
TGTGCGAGGGCTGATACCTACGAGCAGTACTTC	CARADTYEQYF	few	TRBV30	NA	TRBJ2-7
TGTGCCAGCTCACCGGCGGTTGCCGATACGCAGTATTTT	CASSPAVADTQYF	NA	TRBV18	NA	TRBJ2-3
TGCGCCAGCAGCCGACAAAGCGGGCAAGCCAAAAACATTCAGTACTTC	CASSRQSGQAKNIQYF	NA	TRBV5-1	NA	TRBJ2-4
TGTGCCACTTCGACAGGAATTAATTCACCCCTCCACTTT	CATSTGINSPLHF	few	TRBV6-5	NA	TRBJ1-6
TGTGCCAGCAGCTCTACCGGGACAAGCACTGAAGCTTTCTTT	CASSSTGTSTEAFF	few	TRBV7-2	NA	TRBJ1-1
TGCGCCAGCAGCCAAGAGGGCCGCCTAGCAGTCCCCCCAACGTACTTC	CASSQEGRLAVPPTYF	NA	TRBV4-1	NA	TRBJ2-5
TGCAGTTGCACAGGGCGGACTGAAGCTTTCTTT	CSCTGRTEAFF	NA	TRBV20-1	NA	TRBJ1-1
TGCAGCGCTAACGGACAGGGAGGTAAAACCGGGGAGCTGTTTTTT	CSANGQGGKTGELFF	NA	TRBV29-1	TRBD1	TRBJ2-2
TGTGCCAGCAGCCCCATCTTGGGCAATGAGCAGTTCTTC	CASSPILGNEQFF	few	TRBV7-3	NA	TRBJ2-1
TGTGCCAGCAGTTTTTCTAACTATGGCTACACCTTC	CASSFSNYGYTF	many	TRBV12-3/TRBV12-4	NA	TRBJ1-2
TGTGCCAGCAGCACTCCCTCCGTAGCAGGGGGCACAGACAATGAGCAGTTCTTC	CASSTPSVAGGTDNEQFF	few	TRBV28	TRBD1	TRBJ2-1
TGCGCCAGCAGCCAAGATAGAGCAGGACAAGAGACCCAGTACTTC	CASSQDRAGQETQYF	many	TRBV4-3	NA	TRBJ2-5
TGCGCCAGCAGCCAAGAAGGTCACGGGACAGGAGTTGGCTACACCTTC	CASSQEGHGTGVGYTF	NA	TRBV4-1	TRBD1	TRBJ1-2
TGCGCCAGCAGCTTGGACCCGAGGGGCCCAGGGGAGCTGTTTTTT	CASSLDPRGPGELFF	few	TRBV5-1	NA	TRBJ2-2
TGCGCCAGCAGCCGGAACAGGGGATTTTTTGGCTACACCTTC	CASSRNRGFFGYTF	few	TRBV4-1	TRBD1	TRBJ1-2
TGTGCCAGCAGCACCGGTGTGGGGTCCTACAATGAGCAGTTCTTC	CASSTGVGSYNEQFF	few	TRBV13	NA	TRBJ2-1
TGTGCCAGCAGCCCCGGGTTGGAACACGGTTTTTCCCTCCACTTT	CASSPGLEHGFSLHF	many	TRBV5-4	NA	TRBJ1-6
TGTGCCAGCAGCTTGGTCTTCCGGGGTCACGAGCAGTACTTC	CASSLVFRGHEQYF	NA	TRBV5-6	NA	TRBJ2-7
TGTGCCATCAGTGAGTACAAAGACAATGAGCAGTTCTTC	CAISEYKDNEQFF	NA	TRBV10-3	NA	TRBJ2-1
TGTGCCATCAGGGCAGGGGCTGACAATGAGCAGTTCTTC	CAIRAGADNEQFF	few	TRBV10-3	NA	TRBJ2-1
TGTGCCAGCAGCGGGTCCTCCGGGACTAGCGGTTACGAGCAGTACTTC	CASSGSSGTSGYEQYF	few	TRBV7-9	TRBD2	TRBJ2-7
TGTGCCAGCAGGGTTAGCGGGGGGCAAGAGACCCAGTACTTC	CASRVSGGQETQYF	NA	TRBV12-3/TRBV12-4	TRBD2	TRBJ2-5
TGTGCCAGCAGTTCTTCTCCACCCCAGCCCCAGCATTTT	CASSSSPPQPQHF	NA	TRBV27	NA	TRBJ1-5
TGTGCCAGCAGTTTAGGCCATCCCTATGGCTACACCTTC	CASSLGHPYGYTF	many	TRBV12-3/TRBV12-4	NA	TRBJ1-2
TGTGCCAGCAGTCTTCGACAGGTTCCGACCCAGTACTTC	CASSLRQVPTQYF	NA	TRBV12-3/TRBV12-4	NA	TRBJ2-5
TGCGCCAGCAGCGCAGGGAACACTGAAGCTTTCTTT	CASSAGNTEAFF	many	TRBV9	NA	TRBJ1-1
TGTGCCAGCAGTTACTCGATCGTGAGGGCAGAAGAAAAACTGTTTTTT	CASSYSIVRAEEKLFF	NA	TRBV6-5	NA	TRBJ1-4
TGTGCCAGCAGCTTGAGCACAGGGTGGTACGGCGAGCAGTACTTC	CASSLSTGWYGEQYF	few	TRBV11-2	NA	TRBJ2-7
TGCAGTGCCACCTCAGGGTACGAGCAGTACTTC	CSATSGYEQYF	NA	TRBV20-1	NA	TRBJ2-7
TGTGCCTGGAGTGTACGCGGGACAGGTAGAAACATTCAGTACTTC	CAWSVRGTGRNIQYF	NA	TRBV30	TRBD1	TRBJ2-4
TGTGCCAGCACTATGGTCTCCTACAATGAGCAGTTCTTC	CASTMVSYNEQFF	few	TRBV5-4	NA	TRBJ2-1
TGTGCCTCTCGGACTAGCGGTCGAGGAGAGACCCAGTACTTC	CASRTSGRGETQYF	few	TRBV30	TRBD2	TRBJ2-5
TGTGCCAGCAGTTACGGACAGCAAAGCACAGATAAGCAGTATTTT	CASSYGQQSTDKQYF	NA	TRBV12-3/TRBV12-4	NA	TRBJ2-3
TGCAGTGCCAGGACAGTCGGCACCCAGCCCCAGCATTTT	CSARTVGTQPQHF	NA	TRBV20-1	NA	TRBJ1-5
TGTGCCAGCAATTCCAGGCGTTGGCTCGGCGAGCAGTACTTC	CASNSRRWLGEQYF	NA	TRBV2	NA	TRBJ2-7
TGTGCTAGCAGCCCCTCCCCCGTCCAAGAGACCCAGTACTTC	CASSPSPVQETQYF	NA	TRBV7-7	NA	TRBJ2-5
TGTGCCAGCCAACCCCAACTAGCGGGGCAAGAGACCCAGTACTTC	CASQPQLAGQETQYF	few	TRBV12-3/TRBV12-4	TRBD2	TRBJ2-5
TGCGCCAGCAGGGGGACAGGGATCTACGAGCAGTACTTC	CASRGTGIYEQYF	many	TRBV2	TRBD1	TRBJ2-7
TGTGCCAGCAGTTTGCCCGGGACCTCCGATGTGGATACGCAGTATTTT	CASSLPGTSDVDTQYF	few	TRBV6-2/TRBV6-3	NA	TRBJ2-3
TGTGCCAGCAGATTTAGTGGTGAGGGCTACACCTTC	CASRFSGEGYTF	NA	TRBV12-3/TRBV12-4	NA	TRBJ1-2
TGTGCCACCAGCAGAGATCAGCAAGCGAGCTCCTACGAGCAGTACTTC	CATSRDQQASSYEQYF	few	TRBV15	NA	TRBJ2-7
TGTGCCACCCCACGGGGGGCAATCAGCAATCAGCCCCAGCATTTT	CATPRGAISNQPQHF	few	TRBV24-1	NA	TRBJ1-5
TGTGCCAGCAGCCCCGGGACGGTCAATCAGCCCCAGCATTTT	CASSPGTVNQPQHF	many	TRBV7-2	NA	TRBJ1-5
TGTGCCAGCAGTTTGGACAGCGGGGGACGAGAGACCCAGTACTTC	CASSLDSGGRETQYF	NA	TRBV28	TRBD2	TRBJ2-5
TGTGCCAGCTCGACGACAAATCCTGAAGAGACCCAGTACTTC	CASSTTNPEETQYF	many	TRBV18	NA	TRBJ2-5
TGTGCCAGCAGTCCGGGACAGGGAAGCCCTGGAGGTTACGAGCAGTACTTC	CASSPGQGSPGGYEQYF	few	TRBV12-3/TRBV12-4	TRBD1	TRBJ2-7